The source of this TCR beta chain is a study of cytomegalovirus exposure and HLA in healthy donors (dated by TCRdb to 2015 to 2018). Notes on the research overall: An earlier analysis of several hundred of the donors reported about 290 Gb of sequence data and approximately 110 million unique TCR beta sequences from roughly 180 million T cells. A later analysis re-examined previously published TCR beta repertoires from around 670 donors and added high-resolution HLA genotyping to investigate patterns of TCR occurrence. All discovery cohort repertoires had been generated using a single sequencing platform. To predict cytomegalovirus infection status, the study combined high-throughput TCR immunosequencing, statistical association of individual TCRs with disease status, and machine learning. Genome-wide SNP genotypes for about three fifths of the roughly 670 donors were used in a later genetic analysis, which treated that subset as a discovery cohort. A separate validation cohort of some 130 different subjects was used in addition to the roughly 720-subject first cohort. On average, about 200,000 unique TCR beta nucleotide sequences were sequenced per donor among fewer than 500 genotyped donors of the cohort, with about 17% of those sequences being non-productive. Typing coverage differed by locus: A, B, C, DRB1 and DQB1 were typed in roughly 629-630 donors, DQA1 in about 500, DPA1 in 600 to 610, and DPB1 in 472. Alongside the repertoire data, information on donor age, sex, ethnicity and CMV serostatus was compiled. Of the approximately 400 genotyped donors, over 70% fell in the genetic ancestry cluster associated with self-reported Caucasian donors. In the later analysis, no new phenotypic data were used to find candidate immune exposures; instead, reliance was placed on TCR beta sequences and their occurrence across donors. The study aimed to test whether signatures of past pathogen exposure could be identified by cataloging public T cell receptors. An earlier analysis of nearly 600 of the donors applied high-throughput TCR beta sequencing to assess whether each TCR beta V gene segment acted as functional or pseudogenic. HLA typing covered class I and class II loci at four-digit resolution. Using immunosequencing, the study profiled T cell repertoires from some 670 subjects and related those repertoires to cytomegalovirus serostatus. An early release that covered 640 HLA-typed donors contained approximately 290 gigabases of sequencing data and 70 million to 100 million unique TCR sequences. Roughly five DR-DQ haplotypes were handled as single units for association and clustering because linkage in the cohort was strong.

Here is what the overall study found, with its caveats: A further reported finding was that TCR beta sequences accurately predicted the HLA-A and HLA-B alleles for most subjects in the first cohort. Strong co-occurrence of HLA alleles, especially DR and DQ, made assigning TCR associations to individual alleles difficult. A group of highly shared sequence variants was considered likely to be a technical artifact of the sequencing pipeline. Compared with equally common non-associated chains, HLA-associated TCR beta chains in a later analysis were more clonally expanded and had lower generation probabilities. Most CMV-associated TCR beta chains appeared to be HLA-restricted in a later analysis, and the HLA associations seemed to be driven largely by CMV exposure. The cohort was sequenced for TCR beta chains only, and without alpha or paired-chain data the features that could be detected were limited. HLA typing was unavailable for some donors at each locus, so association tests used only the typed subset. A total of 150 or so TCR beta chains were listed by the study as associated with cytomegalovirus. Three of the identified cytomegalovirus-associated TCR beta chains were confirmed in vitro to be specific for cytomegalovirus antigens. In a later analysis, some 17,000 TCR beta sequences were associated with specific HLA alleles at a false discovery rate of 0.05. In an earlier analysis of 587 of the donors, most TCR beta V segments appeared in productive rearrangements about 87% or about 30% of the time, broadly matching IMGT annotations. A later analysis reported that several top co-occurrence clusters appeared linked to parvovirus B19, influenza, CMV and Epstein-Barr virus. Correlated functional status among segregating V segments might reflect linkage disequilibrium, but an unknown experimental factor could not be ruled out. The only immune exposure information available for the cohort was CMV serostatus. Most TCR sequences were observed very rarely across donors, whereas some public TCRs were present in many individuals. Cytomegalovirus status was reported to be diagnosed by the classifier with high specificity and sensitivity in both the original and validation cohorts. Roughly uniform sequencing depth across donors was assumed in presence/absence analyses, although this assumption may not hold. In a later genetic analysis, a missense DCLRE1C variant was associated with V-gene and J-gene trimming of TCR beta chains, and the association was replicated in an independent cohort. In a later genetic analysis, fewer N-insertions in productive TCRs were reported among donors in an Asian-associated ancestry cluster than the roughly 700-donor mean. Because counts were too low, some 17 rarely observed V segments, including chromosome 9 orphons, were excluded from the earlier analysis of some 540 of the donors. The authors suggested that the approach could potentially be extended to other disease states and immunological phenotypes. A later analysis found that TCR association rates varied across HLA loci, with DRB1 alleles showing the most associated TCRs and HLA-C alleles the fewest.

In total, 666 healthy bone marrow donors made up the cohort. Cohort members were all nominally healthy when sampled, although unrecorded immune exposures were likely present. The donor was CMV seropositive and belonged to the group of 250 to 300 seropositive cohort members. Every donor gave a peripheral blood sample, and the peripheral blood mononuclear cells from that sample were used for TCR beta sequencing. The Qiagen DNeasy Blood Extraction Kit was used to extract genomic DNA from the blood cell samples. Library preparation used the immunoSEQ multiplex PCR assay. A mixture of 60 forward primers for TCR Vbeta segments and 13 reverse primers for TCR Jbeta segments was used in the multiplex PCR. The CDR3 region of rearranged TCR beta genes was amplified from genomic DNA by a multiplex PCR assay. The Illumina HiSeq System was used to sequence the amplified TCR beta libraries as 87-base-pair reads. The authors processed their data as follows. A later analysis tallied roughly 78 million unique TCR beta chains across the 610 or so repertoires, and about 12 million of those chains were shared by two or more donors. Raw reads were error-corrected and collapsed into unique sequences with a nearest-neighbor algorithm that merged closely related sequences to remove PCR and sequencing errors. CDR3 sequences were aligned to IMGT reference sequences to assign V, D and J gene segments. For a sequence to be retained, a match of at least six nucleotides to both a V gene segment and a J gene segment was required. A rearrangement counted as productive if the CDR3 had no stop codons and remained in frame with V and J, and every other rearrangement counted as non-productive. CDR3 was defined according to IMGT convention as the region running from the second conserved V-encoded cysteine to the conserved J-encoded phenylalanine. Sequences without an unambiguous match to a single V gene segment were excluded from the earlier analysis of 450 to 650 of the donors. In an earlier analysis of roughly 600 of the donors, a V segment was called functional when productive rearrangements were above 56.7%, and segregating when the standard deviation between donors exceeded 5%. To diagnose cytomegalovirus status from the catalog of TCR beta chain sequences, a statistical classification framework was built. In a later analysis, V and J genes were assigned by comparing TCR nucleotide sequences against IMGT/GENE-DB human TR gene sequences. The TCRdist pipeline was used in a later analysis to assign CDR3 sequences and most-parsimonious VDJ recombination scenarios. A later analysis defined each TCR beta chain by its CDR3 amino acid sequence plus V-gene family, and excluded reads lacking a unique V-gene family. As a way to deal with suspected cross-contamination and a sequencing artifact, a later analysis dropped hundreds of nucleotide sequences that were highly shared and had low generation probability. A later analysis calculated a clonal expansion index for each public chain from normalized within-repertoire ranks of inferred template counts. Generation probabilities in a later analysis came from a VDJ recombination model fitted to out-of-frame rearrangements, and those results were checked against IGoR. Hypergeometric tests were used in a later analysis to score TCR-TCR, TCR-HLA and TCR-CMV co-occurrence, with a repertoire-size bias correction applied to the TCR pairs. In a later analysis, false discovery rates were estimated by permuting HLA or CMV assignments 20 times. In a later analysis, co-occurring TCRs were grouped with DBSCAN, and TCRdist sequence similarity was added when clustering was performed within HLA-allele-positive subsets. Co-occurrence clustering excluded repertoires with fewer than 30,000 or more than 120,000 public chains, plus five with anomalous nucleotide sharing. Entries here come from immuneACCESS through TCRdb and include only in-frame sequences with V and J called. Some clones fail to appear in such tables; in the studies checked, an unresolved V gene covers under half of the shortfall, and the cause of the remainder is unknown. V, J and clone size are taken as reported in that table, and D and trimming were inferred from the DNA itself. The sample data list about 150,000 clones, and around 82% of these were observed just once. The biggest ten clones account for about 6.1% of the sample.

To note about this clone: There is no known antigen for this receptor. Base qualities are not provided; no much larger clone lies one nucleotide away.

This sequence was found in a woman aged 50 to 60 in good health and CMV-seropositive. Sequencing was performed on PBMCs.

The bases are TGTGCCAGCAGTTCATTTCAGGGTGGAAATCAGCCCCAGCATTTT. This codes for CASSSFQGGNQPQHF. This chain is built from TRBV6-6 and TRBJ1-5; tentative D gene TRBD1, with 5 bases matching. The CDR1 and CDR2 encoded by the germline V gene (reference sequence) are MNHNY and SVGAGI. The junction carries 14 bases between V and J, which are trimmed by 4 bases and 4 bases respectively. The CDR3 runs 15 residues from the cysteine to the phenylalanine. The DNA shown is the 45-base CDR3, in frame from base 1.